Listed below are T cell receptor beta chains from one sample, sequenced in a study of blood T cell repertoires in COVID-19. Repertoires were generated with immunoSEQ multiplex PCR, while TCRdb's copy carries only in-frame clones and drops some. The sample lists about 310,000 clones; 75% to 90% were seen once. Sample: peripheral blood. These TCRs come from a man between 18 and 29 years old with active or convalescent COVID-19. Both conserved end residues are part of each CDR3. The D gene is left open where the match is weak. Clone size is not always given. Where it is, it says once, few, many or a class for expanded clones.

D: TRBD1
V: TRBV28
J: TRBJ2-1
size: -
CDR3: CASSTAGDRLNEQFF
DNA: TGTGCCAGCAGTACGGCCGGGGACAGGCTCAATGAGCAGTTCTTC

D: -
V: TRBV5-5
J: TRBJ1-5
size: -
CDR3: CASSAPGTNQPQHF
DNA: TGTGCCAGCAGCGCTCCCGGGACTAATCAGCCCCAGCATTTT

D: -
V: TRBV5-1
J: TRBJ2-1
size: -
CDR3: CASSPRGGQPFLTNEQFF
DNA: TGCGCCAGCAGCCCTAGGGGGGGCCAACCATTTTTAACCAATGAGCAGTTCTTC

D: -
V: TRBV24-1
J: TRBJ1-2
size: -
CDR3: CATSDPGRGWGYTF
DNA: TGTGCCACCAGTGATCCCGGGAGGGGATGGGGCTACACCTTC

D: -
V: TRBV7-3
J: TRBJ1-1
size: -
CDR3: CASGRRYGTEAFF
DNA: TGTGCCAGCGGCAGGAGGTACGGCACTGAAGCTTTCTTT

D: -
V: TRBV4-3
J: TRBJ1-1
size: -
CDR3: CASSQRGGPEAFF
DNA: TGCGCCAGCAGCCAACGGGGAGGCCCTGAAGCTTTCTTT

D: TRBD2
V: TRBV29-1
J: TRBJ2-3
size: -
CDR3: CSVPSGGRLTDTQYF
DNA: TGCAGCGTCCCATCGGGGGGACGCCTTACAGATACGCAGTATTTT

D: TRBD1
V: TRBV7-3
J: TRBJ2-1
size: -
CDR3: CASSQQGEQFF
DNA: TGTGCCAGCAGCCAACAGGGGGAGCAGTTCTTC

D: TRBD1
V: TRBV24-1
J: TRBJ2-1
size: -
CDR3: CATSDSPGQVSYNEQFF
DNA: TGTGCCACCAGTGATTCCCCGGGACAGGTTTCCTACAATGAGCAGTTCTTC

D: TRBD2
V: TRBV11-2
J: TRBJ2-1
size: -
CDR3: CASSLRVAGSGNEQFF
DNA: TGTGCCAGCAGCCTCCGGGTAGCGGGAAGTGGCAATGAGCAGTTCTTC

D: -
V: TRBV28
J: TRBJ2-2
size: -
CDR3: CASSFLVGQSLNTGELFF
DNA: TGTGCCAGCAGTTTTTTGGTCGGACAGTCCTTGAACACCGGGGAGCTGTTTTTT

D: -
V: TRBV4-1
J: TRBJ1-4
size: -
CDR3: CASSQDGRVNEKLFF
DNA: TGCGCCAGCAGCCAAGATGGCAGGGTTAATGAAAAACTGTTTTTT

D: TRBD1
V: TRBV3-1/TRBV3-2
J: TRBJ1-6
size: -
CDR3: CASSRTGGRNSPLHF
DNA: TGTGCCAGCAGCCGCACAGGGGGCCGCAATTCACCCCTCCACTTT

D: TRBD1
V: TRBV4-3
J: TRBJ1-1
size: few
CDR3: CASSQFGTGNTEAFF
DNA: TGCGCCAGCAGCCAATTCGGGACAGGGAACACTGAAGCTTTCTTT

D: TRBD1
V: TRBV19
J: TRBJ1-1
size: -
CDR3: CASSEPDGTGRRTEAFF
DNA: TGTGCCAGTAGTGAGCCAGATGGGACAGGGCGCCGGACTGAAGCTTTCTTT

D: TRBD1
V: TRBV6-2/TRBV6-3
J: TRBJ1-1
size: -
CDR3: CASSSRRGLNTEAFF
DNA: TGTGCCAGCAGCTCACGCAGGGGGCTGAACACTGAAGCTTTCTTT

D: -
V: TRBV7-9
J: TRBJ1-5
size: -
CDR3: CASSTPGYNQPQHF
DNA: TGTGCCAGCAGCACCCCGGGGTACAATCAGCCCCAGCATTTT

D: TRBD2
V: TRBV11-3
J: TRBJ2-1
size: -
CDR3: CASSARLTSGRVGEQFF
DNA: TGTGCCAGCAGCGCGAGGTTGACTAGCGGGAGAGTCGGTGAGCAGTTCTTC

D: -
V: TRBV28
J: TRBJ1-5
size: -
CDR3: CASSLAQSNQPQHF
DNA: TGTGCCAGCAGTCTGGCACAGTCGAATCAGCCCCAGCATTTT

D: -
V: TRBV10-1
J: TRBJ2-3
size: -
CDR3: CASSEWVAGSTDTQYF
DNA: TGCGCCAGCAGTGAGTGGGTTGCGGGAAGCACAGATACGCAGTATTTT

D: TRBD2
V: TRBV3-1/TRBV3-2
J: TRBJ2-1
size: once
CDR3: CASSLGTSGYNEQFF
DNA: TGTGCCAGCAGCCTCGGGACTAGCGGCTACAATGAGCAGTTCTTC

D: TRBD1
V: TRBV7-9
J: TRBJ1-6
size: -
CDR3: CASSLGTGVSPLHF
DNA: TGTGCCAGCAGCTTGGGGACAGGGGTGTCACCCCTCCACTTT

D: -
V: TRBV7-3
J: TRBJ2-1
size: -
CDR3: CASSPSRPLAYNSYNEQFF
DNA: TGTGCCAGCAGCCCCTCCCGGCCCCTAGCGTACAACTCCTACAATGAGCAGTTCTTC

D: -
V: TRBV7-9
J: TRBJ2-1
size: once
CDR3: CASRPILAYNEQFF
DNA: TGTGCCAGTAGACCCATACTAGCATACAATGAGCAGTTCTTC

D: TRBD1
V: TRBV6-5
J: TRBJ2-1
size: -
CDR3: CASHSRDREYNEQFF
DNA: TGTGCCAGCCACTCCCGGGACAGGGAATACAATGAGCAGTTCTTC

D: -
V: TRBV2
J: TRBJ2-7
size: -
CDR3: CAKRELREEQYF
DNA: TGTGCCAAACGGGAATTACGTGAAGAGCAGTACTTC

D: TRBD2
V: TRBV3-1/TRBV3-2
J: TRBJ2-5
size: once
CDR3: CASSQEGAGGPLETQYF
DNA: TGTGCCAGCAGCCAAGAGGGGGCGGGAGGGCCTTTGGAGACCCAGTACTTC

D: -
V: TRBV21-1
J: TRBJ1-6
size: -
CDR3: CASDPGQHNSPLHF
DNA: TGTGCCAGCGACCCGGGACAGCATAATTCACCCCTCCACTTT

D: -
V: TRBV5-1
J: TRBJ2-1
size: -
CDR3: CASSLDRVRVNEQFF
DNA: TGCGCCAGCAGCTTGGACAGGGTAAGGGTCAATGAGCAGTTCTTC

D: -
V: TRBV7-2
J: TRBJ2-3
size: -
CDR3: CASSNDRSSTDTQYF
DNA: TGTGCCAGCAGCAACGACAGATCTAGCACAGATACGCAGTATTTT

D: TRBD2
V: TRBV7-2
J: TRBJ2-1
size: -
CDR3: CASSQSRGDYNEQFF
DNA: TGTGCCAGCAGTCAATCTCGGGGGGACTACAATGAGCAGTTCTTC

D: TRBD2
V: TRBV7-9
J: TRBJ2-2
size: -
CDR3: CASSFRLAPGELFF
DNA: TGTGCCAGCAGCTTTAGACTAGCTCCCGGGGAGCTGTTTTTT

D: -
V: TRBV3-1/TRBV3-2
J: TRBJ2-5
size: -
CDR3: CASSLPDSRETQYF
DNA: TGTGCCAGCAGCCTACCGGACAGTCGAGAGACCCAGTACTTC

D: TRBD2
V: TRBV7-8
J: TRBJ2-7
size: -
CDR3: CASSSGAEGTIEQYF
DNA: TGTGCCAGCAGCTCAGGAGCGGAGGGGACTATCGAGCAGTACTTC

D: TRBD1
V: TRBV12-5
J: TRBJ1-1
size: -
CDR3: CASGPSTGGLTEAFF
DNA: TGTGCTAGTGGTCCCTCCACAGGGGGCTTGACTGAAGCTTTCTTT

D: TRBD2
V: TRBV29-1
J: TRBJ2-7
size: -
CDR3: CSVEPPSREGYF
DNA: TGCAGCGTTGAACCTCCGTCTCGGGAGGGGTACTTC

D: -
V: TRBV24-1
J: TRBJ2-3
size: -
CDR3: CATSDPPADTQYF
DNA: TGTGCCACCAGTGATCCGCCAGCGGATACGCAGTATTTT

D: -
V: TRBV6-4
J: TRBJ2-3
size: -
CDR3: CASSERGTDTQYF
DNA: TGTGCCAGCAGTGAAAGAGGCACAGATACGCAGTATTTT

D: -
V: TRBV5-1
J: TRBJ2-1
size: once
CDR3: CASSYPGQGPYNEQFF
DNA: TGCGCCAGCAGCTATCCAGGGCAGGGCCCTTACAATGAGCAGTTCTTC

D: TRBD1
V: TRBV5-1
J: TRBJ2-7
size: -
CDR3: CASSRDRDEQYF
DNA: TGCGCCAGCAGTAGGGACAGGGACGAGCAGTACTTC

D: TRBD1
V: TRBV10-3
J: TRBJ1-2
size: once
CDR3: CAISIRDRGSYTF
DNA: TGTGCCATCAGCATCCGGGACAGGGGAAGCTACACCTTC

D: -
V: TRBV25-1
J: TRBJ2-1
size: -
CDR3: CASTPETGINNEQFF
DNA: TGTGCCAGCACCCCCGAAACAGGGATCAACAATGAGCAGTTCTTC

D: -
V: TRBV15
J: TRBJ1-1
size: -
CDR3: CATSRQGSEAFF
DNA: TGTGCCACCAGCAGACAGGGATCTGAAGCTTTCTTT

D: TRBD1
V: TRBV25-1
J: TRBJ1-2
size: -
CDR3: CASSDEGANGYTF
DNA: TGTGCCAGCAGTGATGAGGGGGCAAATGGCTACACCTTC

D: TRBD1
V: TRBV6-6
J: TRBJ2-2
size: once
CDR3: CASSLRTGLETGELFF
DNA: TGTGCCAGCAGCCTAAGGACAGGTTTAGAAACCGGGGAGCTGTTTTTT

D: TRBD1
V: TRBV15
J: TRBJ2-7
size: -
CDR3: CATSSRDRTYEQYF
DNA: TGTGCCACCAGCAGCCGGGACAGGACGTACGAGCAGTACTTC

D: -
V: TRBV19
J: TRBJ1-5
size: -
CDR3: CASRVEGNQPQHF
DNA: TGTGCCAGCCGGGTGGAGGGCAATCAGCCCCAGCATTTT

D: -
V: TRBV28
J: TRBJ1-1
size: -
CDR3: CASGGPIYF
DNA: TGTGCCAGCGGCGGCCCGATCTATTTT

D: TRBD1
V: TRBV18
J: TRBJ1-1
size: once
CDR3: CASSPPTTRQGARATEAFF
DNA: TGTGCCAGCTCACCTCCTACCACGAGACAGGGGGCCAGGGCCACTGAAGCTTTCTTT

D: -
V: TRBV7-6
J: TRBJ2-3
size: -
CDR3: CASSRRLEAGDTQYF
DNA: TGTGCCAGCAGCCGGAGACTAGAGGCAGGAGATACGCAGTATTTT

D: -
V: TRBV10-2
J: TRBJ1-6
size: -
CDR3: CASSEFGLNNSPLHF
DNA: TGCGCCAGCAGTGAGTTTGGGCTGAACAATTCACCCCTCCACTTT

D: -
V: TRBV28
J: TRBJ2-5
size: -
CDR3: CASRHRDTKETQYF
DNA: TGTGCCAGCAGACACCGGGACACCAAAGAGACCCAGTACTTC

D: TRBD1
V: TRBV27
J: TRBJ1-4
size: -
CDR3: CASSTLGTVHNEKLFF
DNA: TGTGCCAGCAGTACCCTCGGGACAGTACATAATGAAAAACTGTTTTTT

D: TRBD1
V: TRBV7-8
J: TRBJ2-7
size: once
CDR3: CASSFYPPGQGSDEQYF
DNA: TGTGCCAGCAGCTTTTACCCCCCGGGACAGGGGAGCGACGAGCAGTACTTC

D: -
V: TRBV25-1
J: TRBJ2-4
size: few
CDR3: CASRGAGAKNIQYF
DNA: TGTGCCAGCAGGGGGGCCGGGGCCAAAAACATTCAGTACTTC

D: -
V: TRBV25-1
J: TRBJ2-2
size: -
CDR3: CASSGYSLTGELFF
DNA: TGTGCCAGCAGTGGTTACAGTCTCACCGGGGAGCTGTTTTTT

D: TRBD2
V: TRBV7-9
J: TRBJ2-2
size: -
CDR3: CASSLGFLAGEPNTGELFF
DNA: TGTGCCAGCAGCTTAGGTTTCCTAGCGGGAGAACCGAACACCGGGGAGCTGTTTTTT